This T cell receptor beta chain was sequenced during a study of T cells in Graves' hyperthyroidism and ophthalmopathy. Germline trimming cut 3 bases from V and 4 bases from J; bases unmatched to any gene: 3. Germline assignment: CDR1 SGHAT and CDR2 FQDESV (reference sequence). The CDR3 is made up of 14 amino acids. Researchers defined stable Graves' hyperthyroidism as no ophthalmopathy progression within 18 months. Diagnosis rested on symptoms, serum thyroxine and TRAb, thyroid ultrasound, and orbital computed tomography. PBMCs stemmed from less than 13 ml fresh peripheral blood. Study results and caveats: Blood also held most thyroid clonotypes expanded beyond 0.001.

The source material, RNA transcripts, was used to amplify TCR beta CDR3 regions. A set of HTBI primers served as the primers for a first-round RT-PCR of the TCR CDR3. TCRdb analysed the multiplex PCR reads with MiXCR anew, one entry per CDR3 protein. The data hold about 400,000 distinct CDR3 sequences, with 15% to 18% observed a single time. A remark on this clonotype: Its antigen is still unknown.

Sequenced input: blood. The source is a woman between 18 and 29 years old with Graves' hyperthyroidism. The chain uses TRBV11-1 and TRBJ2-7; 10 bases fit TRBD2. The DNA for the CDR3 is TGTGCCAGCAGCTTTTTTAGCGGGGGGTACGAGCAGTACTTC. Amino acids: CASSFFSGGYEQYF.